The clone carrying this T cell receptor beta chain was seen more than once but under ten times. Its specificity is unknown. Some clones are missing from TCRdb's copy, which holds only in-frame ones; the method was immunoSEQ multiplex PCR. In the table there are fewer than 130,000 clones, roughly 90% of which are singletons. This sample was included in a study of cytomegalovirus exposure and HLA in healthy donors. Overall study context: A subsequent analysis reported that the roughly 120 validation repertoires were produced on the same platform that had also been used for the 666 first-cohort repertoires. Study observations and caveats: Within the 120 or so validation repertoires, first-cohort TCR clusters tended to co-occur, according to a later analysis. Most sequenced TCRs were rare (though some public TCRs occurred in many donors).

The CDR3 is 14 residues long. After removal of 0 bases from V and 2 bases from J, the junction contained 1 base not matched to a gene. Germline CDR1 ENHRY, CDR2 SYGVKD. The source material was PBMCs. This receptor was taken from a woman in her 30s in good health and CMV-seropositive. The V and J genes are TRBV10-3 and TRBJ2-7; 7 nucleotides line up with TRBD2. The DNA of the CDR3 is TGTGCCATCAGTGAGTCGGGACTACCCTACGAGCAGTACTTC. It encodes CAISESGLPYEQYF.